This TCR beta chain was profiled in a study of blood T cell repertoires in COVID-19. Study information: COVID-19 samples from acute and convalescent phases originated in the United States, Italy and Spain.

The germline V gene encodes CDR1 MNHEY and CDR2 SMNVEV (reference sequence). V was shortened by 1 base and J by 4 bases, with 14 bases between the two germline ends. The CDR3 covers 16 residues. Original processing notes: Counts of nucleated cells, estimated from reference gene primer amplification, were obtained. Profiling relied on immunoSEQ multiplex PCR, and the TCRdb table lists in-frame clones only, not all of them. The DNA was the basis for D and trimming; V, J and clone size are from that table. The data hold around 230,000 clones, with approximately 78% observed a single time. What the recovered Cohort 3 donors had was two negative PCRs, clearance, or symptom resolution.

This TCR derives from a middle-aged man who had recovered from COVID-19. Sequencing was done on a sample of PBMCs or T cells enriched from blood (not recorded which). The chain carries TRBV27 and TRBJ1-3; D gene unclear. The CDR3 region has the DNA TGTGCCAGCAGTTTATTCGGGAGCGCCCCAGGAAACACCATATATTTT. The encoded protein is CASSLFGSAPGNTIYF.